The 15 T cell receptor beta chains listed next were all sequenced from one sample in a study of control samples from healthy donors and cancer patients. TCRdb's table, derived via immunoSEQ multiplex PCR, lists solely in-frame clones and lacks some. The table has tens of thousands of clones, approximately 79% seen once. The sequenced material came from PBMCs. The source is a man aged 55 to 70 with head and neck cancer.

This clone was observed a few times. In the same sample, other DNA sequences code for this CDR3. J is TRBJ1-1 and V is TRBV6-1; 9 positions agree with TRBD1. Germline CDR1 reads MNHNS; CDR2 reads SASEGT. The length of the CDR3 is 14 residues. The V gene end was trimmed by 3 bases and the J gene end by 3 bases; junction bases not matched to a gene: 2. The CDR3 bases are TGTGCCAGCAGTGAGGACAGGGGTGACACTGAAGCTTTCTTT. It translates to CASSEDRGDTEAFF.

The genes are TRBV7-6 and TRBJ2-1; D perhaps matches TRBD2 (6 bases). V lost 0 bases, J lost 10 bases, and 13 bases lay in between. This CDR3 contains 14 residues. The germline gives CDR1 SGHVS, CDR2 FNYEAQ. The CDR3 protein is CASSLAGGLKEQFF. CDR3 coding DNA: TGTGCCAGCAGCTTAGCGGGAGGCCTGAAAGAGCAGTTCTTC.

V gene TRBV28 combines with J gene TRBJ1-1, with TRBD1 matching 8 bases. The CDR3 sequence is 16 residues long. V shed 6 bases and J 0 bases; nucleotides not matched to a gene: 9. Germline CDR1 MDHEN, CDR2 SYDVKM. The CDR3 sequence is CASSPLRGQVNTEAFF. In DNA, the CDR3 is TGTGCCAGCAGCCCCCTCAGGGGACAGGTGAACACTGAAGCTTTCTTT.

The V and J genes are TRBV6-1 and TRBJ2-7, with 8 bases aligning to TRBD2. Trimming removed 1 base from V and 2 bases from J; junction bases left unmatched: 4. Germline-derived CDR1 and CDR2 are MNHNS and SASEGT. This CDR3 has 15 residues. In DNA form, the CDR3 reads TGTGCCAGCAGTGAAGGGACTAGCCATGCCTACGAGCAGTACTTC. It yields the protein CASSEGTSHAYEQYF.

The CDR3 nucleotides read TGTGCCAGCAGGAGTAGGGAAAATTCACCCCTCCACTTT. Residues: CASRSRENSPLHF. This chain joins TRBV14 and TRBJ1-6; no clear D. Germline CDR1 is SGHDN and CDR2 is FVKESK. The V gene lost 6 bases and the J gene lost 7 bases, with 10 bases spanning the gap. This CDR3 is built from 13 residues.

This chain links TRBV29-1 with TRBJ2-2, with D unclear. The CDR3 is 11 amino acids. Germline V gene lookup returns CDR1 SQVTM and CDR2 ANQGSEA. Deletions cut 4 bases from V and 4 bases from J, with 4 bases between. The CDR3 region has the DNA TGCAGCGTTGCGGTCACCGGGGAGCTGTTTTTT. Translation: CSVAVTGELFF.

This clone showed up just once. The rearrangement joins TRBV5-4 to TRBJ1-2, with 7 bases matching TRBD1. CDR3 length: 13 residues. After removal of 4 bases from V and 6 bases from J, the junction contained 6 bases not matched to a gene. Germline CDR1 and CDR2: SGHNT and YYREEE (reference sequence). The CDR3 region has the DNA TGTGCCAGCAGCCCCGACAGGGTGGATGGCTACACCTTC. As protein: CASSPDRVDGYTF.

J is TRBJ2-5 and V is TRBV5-1, with D perhaps matching TRBD1 (6 bases). The germline CDR1 and CDR2 sequences are SGHRS and YFSETQ. There are 16 residues in the CDR3. The V and J ends lost 0 bases and 4 bases respectively, with 16 bases between them. CDR3: CASSLERQVGGETQYF. The CDR3, as DNA: TGCGCCAGCAGCTTGGAACGGCAGGTAGGGGGAGAGACCCAGTACTTC.

This chain uses TRBV28 with TRBJ1-3, with D possibly TRBD1 on 6 matching bases. Deletions cut 5 bases from V and 4 bases from J, with 12 bases between. Germline lookup yields CDR1 MDHEN and CDR2 SYDVKM. The CDR3 length is 14 residues. The CDR3 DNA sequence: TGTGCCAGCAGTGGCCCAGGGGTCGGAAACACCATATATTTT. Its protein product is CASSGPGVGNTIYF.

This chain connects TRBV24-1 to TRBJ2-2, with D possibly matching TRBD1 (6 bases). Germline CDR1 reads KGHDR; CDR2 reads SFDVKD. CDR3 size: 15 residues. The ends were cut back, 2 bases at V and 6 bases at J, with 12 bases in the middle. This CDR3 is CATSDWSRGSGELFF. DNA of the CDR3: TGTGCCACCAGTGATTGGAGCAGGGGTTCCGGGGAGCTGTTTTTT.

J is TRBJ1-2 and V is TRBV5-4, with TRBD1 identical over 7 bases. V trimming: 4 bases; J trimming: 7 bases; junction bases outside the gene matches: 7. Per germline, CDR1 SGHNT and CDR2 YYREEE (reference sequence). This CDR3 region has 13 residues. In nucleotides, the CDR3 is TGTGCCAGCAGCGGTCAAGGGGGCTTTGGCTACACCTTC. This sequence encodes CASSGQGGFGYTF.

The rearrangement uses TRBV14 and TRBJ2-2; D not resolved. Trimming cost V 4 bases and J 0 bases, with 6 bases left between them. The CDR3 has 14 amino acids. Germline CDR1 SGHDN, CDR2 FVKESK. This CDR3 reads CASSPFANTGELFF. The CDR3 nucleotides are TGTGCCAGCAGCCCCTTCGCGAACACCGGGGAGCTGTTTTTT.

The V gene is TRBV3-1 (or the pseudogene TRBV3-2), the J gene TRBJ2-1; TRBD2 aligns across 14 bases. J lost 5 bases, V lost 3 bases, and 3 bases had no gene match. In germline, CDR1 is LGHDT, CDR2 YNNKEL (reference sequence). There are 16 residues in the CDR3. In DNA, the CDR3 is TGTGCCAGCAGCCACCGACTAGCGGGAGGGCACAATGAGCAGTTCTTC. Protein product: CASSHRLAGGHNEQFF.

This chain connects TRBV14 to TRBJ2-7; 10 bases match TRBD1. CDR1 and CDR2 (germline): SGHDN, FVKESK. Trimming at V came to 0 bases and at J to 2 bases, leaving 13 bases not matched to a gene. There are 19 residues in the CDR3. The CDR3, as DNA: TGTGCCAGCAGCCAAGATTTAGTACGGGTGGGACAGGGGACCTACGAGCAGTACTTC. Translated: CASSQDLVRVGQGTYEQYF.

V is TRBV19 and J is TRBJ2-1, with D possibly TRBD2 on 6 matching bases. CDR3 length: 12 residues. Germline CDR1 and CDR2: LNHDA and SQIVND (reference sequence). The V and J ends lost 5 bases and 7 bases respectively, with 9 bases between them. Here the CDR3 reads CASSVGGNEQFF. CDR3 in DNA: TGTGCCAGTAGTGTGGGGGGTAATGAGCAGTTCTTC.